Listed here are 7 T cell receptor beta chains from one sample, sequenced in a study of cytomegalovirus exposure and HLA in healthy donors. Some clones are missing from TCRdb's copy, which holds only in-frame ones; the method was immunoSEQ multiplex PCR. In the table there are fewer than 200,000 clones, about 90% of which are singletons. The specimen was PBMCs. Source of these receptors: a woman between 18 and 29 years old in good health and CMV-seropositive.

This clone was recorded once. V gene TRBV30 combines with J gene TRBJ1-6, with 8 bases lining up with TRBD1. This CDR3 is built from 14 residues. V lost 5 bases, J lost 7 bases, and 7 bases stayed unmatched. Germline lookup yields CDR1 GTSNPN and CDR2 SVGIG (reference sequence). The CDR3 coding sequence is TGTGCCTGGGACCCTAGACAGGGGAATTCACCCCTCCACTTT. Its protein product is CAWDPRQGNSPLHF.

This rearrangement joins TRBV7-9 to TRBJ2-7, with TRBD2 as a possible D gene (6 bases). Trimming stripped 5 bases from V and 2 bases from J, with 13 bases between. CDR1 is SEHNR, CDR2 FQNEAQ, per germline (reference sequence). CDR3 length equals 14 residues. In nucleotides, the CDR3 is TGTGCCAGCAGCGGCTGGGACTCCCCCTACGAGCAGTACTTC. It encodes CASSGWDSPYEQYF.

The chain employs TRBV6-6 and TRBJ1-1; 12 bases fit TRBD1. The junction had 1 base not matched to a gene; V was cut back by 4 bases and J by 1 base. The CDR3 is 15 residues long. CDR1 and CDR2 (germline): MNHNY, SVGAGI (reference sequence). The CDR3 nucleotides read TGTGCCAGCAGTTGGGGACAGGGGGCGAACACTGAAGCTTTCTTT. This translates into CASSWGQGANTEAFF.

V usage is TRBV30 and J usage is TRBJ2-1, with 12 bases fitting TRBD2. Losses at the gene ends were 0 bases for V and 9 bases for J; bases not matched to a gene: 15. Germline CDR1 and CDR2: GTSNPN and SVGIG (reference sequence). This CDR3 comprises 18 residues. This CDR3 is CAWSVYRTSGDNSSEQFF. The CDR3 bases are TGTGCCTGGAGTGTATACCGGACTAGCGGGGACAATTCGAGTGAGCAGTTCTTC.

The chain is built from TRBV11-2 and TRBJ1-4; D is unclear. Germline V gene data show CDR1 as SGHAT and CDR2 as FQNNGV. There are 13 residues in the CDR3. V was pared by 3 bases and J by 5 bases, with 7 bases between. The DNA of the CDR3 is TGTGCCAGCAGCTTCCACACGAATGAAAAACTGTTTTTT. Translated, it gives CASSFHTNEKLFF.

The sample holds one count of this clone. This chain uses TRBV7-2 with TRBJ2-3, with 9 bases matching TRBD1. V lost 5 bases to trimming and J lost 2 bases; unmatched junction nucleotides: 8. The CDR3 sequence is 16 residues long. CDR1 is SGHTA, CDR2 FQGNSA, per germline. The DNA for the CDR3 is TGTGCCAGCAGCACTAGGGGGACAGGGTACACAGATACGCAGTATTTT. Encoded protein: CASSTRGTGYTDTQYF.

This chain connects TRBV6-1 to TRBJ2-2, with 7 bases lining up with TRBD1. With 7 bases clipped from V and 4 bases from J, the junction kept 9 bases outside the gene matches. The CDR3 runs to 15 residues. Germline loops: CDR1 MNHNS, CDR2 SASEGT. In DNA, the CDR3 is TGTGCCAGCAAGAGTGGCAGGGGGATCACCGGGGAGCTGTTTTTT. It is translated as CASKSGRGITGELFF.